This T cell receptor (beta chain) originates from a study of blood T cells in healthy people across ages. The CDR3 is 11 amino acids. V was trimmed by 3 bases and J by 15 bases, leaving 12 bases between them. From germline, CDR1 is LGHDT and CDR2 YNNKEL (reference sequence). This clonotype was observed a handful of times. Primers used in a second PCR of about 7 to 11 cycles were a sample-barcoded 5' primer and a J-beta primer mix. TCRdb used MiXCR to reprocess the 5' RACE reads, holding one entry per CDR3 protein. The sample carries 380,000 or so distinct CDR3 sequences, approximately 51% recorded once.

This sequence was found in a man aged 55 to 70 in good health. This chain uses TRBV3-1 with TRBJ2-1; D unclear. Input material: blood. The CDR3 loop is CASSQGTTPFF. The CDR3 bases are TGTGCCAGCAGCCAGGGAACCACGCCGTTCTTC.